This T cell receptor beta chain was recovered during a study of OX40 agonist ivuxolimab in advanced cancers. Study-wide background: Ivuxolimab, an antibody that agonizes OX40 (CD134), was administered to the patients. Mean age about 60 years, range 23 to 79; 82.7% male.

The investigators sampled blood at baseline, at cycle 4 day 1, and at cycle 7 day 1. A remark on this clone: Its antigen is not identified.

Regarding the study as a whole: At 0.1-3.0 mg/kg, partial responders had clonal expansion among the lowest observed.

Assay: immunoSEQ multiplex PCR; the TCRdb copy retains only in-frame clones and omits some. The repertoire holds 130,000 or so clones, with approximately 94% as singletons. Trimming stripped 3 bases from V and 6 bases from J, with 12 bases between. The CDR3 covers 13 residues. Germline lookup yields CDR1 MDHEN and CDR2 SYDVKM. The chain has TRBV28 and TRBJ2-7, with D uncertain. Material: CD4+ or CD8+ T cells sorted from blood, obtained in a trial of the OX40 agonist ivuxolimab. The receptor was derived from an adult with an advanced solid tumor such as melanoma, head and neck, liver or kidney cancer. The CDR3 here is CASSFLGPFEQYF. The CDR3, as DNA: TGTGCCAGCAGTTTCCTCGGACCGTTCGAGCAGTACTTC.